The 27 T cell receptor beta chains listed next were all sequenced from one sample in a study of T cells in Graves' hyperthyroidism and ophthalmopathy. Researchers amplified the TCR beta CDR3 regions from RNA transcripts. Researchers ran a first-round RT-PCR on the TCR CDR3 using the HTBI primer set. TCRdb passed the multiplex PCR reads through MiXCR, listing each CDR3 protein once. The sample lists 500,000 to 750,000 distinct CDR3 sequences, more than 15% occurring once. Sequences were obtained from blood. The source is a woman between 25 and 40 years old with Graves' hyperthyroidism.

This chain joins TRBV5-1 and TRBJ2-7, with 10 bases identical to TRBD2. This CDR3 has 17 amino acids. V lost 2 bases, J lost 2 bases, and 10 bases stayed unmatched. CDR1 and CDR2 from the germline V gene are SGHRS and YFSETQ. The CDR3 coding sequence is TGCGCCAGCAGCTTTTTAGGGCTAGCGGGAGTCCCCTACGAGCAGTACTTC. Amino acids: CASSFLGLAGVPYEQYF.

This clonotype was counted between two and nine times. The genes are TRBV3-1 and TRBJ2-1, with 7 bases identical to TRBD2. Germline V lookup: CDR1 LGHDT, CDR2 YNNKEL (reference sequence). The CDR3 loop spans 16 amino acids. J was trimmed by 7 bases and V by 4 bases; bases with no gene match: 13. As DNA, the CDR3 is TGTGCCAGCAGCCGAAATCTAGCGGCAGCTAAAAATGAGCAGTTCTTC. Translating it yields CASSRNLAAAKNEQFF.

This chain links TRBV18 with TRBJ2-1; 8 positions agree with TRBD1. The ends lost 6 bases at V and 7 bases at J; junction bases unmatched: 14. Germline loops: CDR1 KGHSH, CDR2 LQKENI. This CDR3 contains 16 residues. CDR3 amino acids: CASSVTGAPLGNEQFF. CDR3 DNA: TGTGCCAGCTCTGTGACAGGGGCCCCCTTGGGGAATGAGCAGTTCTTC.

The DNA of the CDR3 is TGCGCCAGCAGCGCTGGGACACCTTACACCGGGGAGCTGTTTTTT. This encodes CASSAGTPYTGELFF. This rearrangement joins TRBV5-1 to TRBJ2-2, with D maybe TRBD1 (6 bases). Per the germline V gene, CDR1 is SGHRS and CDR2 is YFSETQ. The CDR3 is 15 amino acids. The V end was cut by 4 bases, the J end by 3 bases, with 13 bases between. The variable domain in full, with the rest retrieved from reference TRBV5-1 and TRBJ2-2, is KAGVTQTPRYLIKTRGQQVTLSCSPISGHRSVSWYQQTPGQGLQFLFEYFSETQRNKGNFPGRFSGRQFSNSRSEMNVSTLELGDSALYLCASSAGTPYTGELFFGEGSRLTVL.

In its sample, this clonotype was seen a few times. The gene calls are TRBV13 and TRBJ2-7; no reliable D call. V lost 10 bases and J lost 0, with 16 bases in between. The V gene's germline CDR1 is PRHDT and CDR2 FYEKMQ (reference sequence). The CDR3 runs 14 residues. The CDR3 sequence is CATGQRGFSYEQYF. In DNA form, the CDR3 reads TGTGCCACAGGCCAACGCGGCTTCTCCTACGAGCAGTACTTC. Based on the CDR3 plus reference TRBV13 and TRBJ2-7, the full variable domain is AAGVIQSPRHLIKEKRETATLKCYPIPRHDTVYWYQQGPGQDPQFLISFYEKMQSDKGSIPDRFSAQQFSDYHSELNMSSLELGDSALYFCATGQRGFSYEQYFGPGTRLTVT.

This chain links TRBV3-1 with TRBJ2-7; TRBD1 agrees at 7 bases. The CDR3 extends over 14 amino acids. The J segment lost 2 bases and the V segment lost 4 bases, leaving 5 bases of the junction unmatched. CDR1 is LGHDT and CDR2 is YNNKEL in the germline V gene (reference sequence). CDR3: CASSRQGGPYEQYF. The CDR3 DNA is TGTGCCAGCAGCCGACAGGGTGGCCCCTACGAGCAGTACTTC.

The genes are TRBV6-1 and TRBJ2-7; 7 nucleotides line up with TRBD1. The trim removed 5 bases at V and 6 bases at J, leaving 16 bases unmatched. This CDR3 is 16 amino acids long. From germline, CDR1 is MNHNS and CDR2 SASEGT. CDR3 in DNA: TGTGCCAGCAGTCCGGTTTTCCGACAGGGTTTTAGCGAGCAGTACTTC. Amino acids: CASSPVFRQGFSEQYF.

This clonotype has a count of ten or more. The genes are TRBV7-2 and TRBJ2-7; 7 bases line up with TRBD2. The germline gives CDR1 SGHTA, CDR2 FQGNSA. With 5 bases clipped from V and 3 bases from J, the junction kept 7 bases outside the gene matches. The CDR3 runs to 14 residues. The CDR3 sequence: CASSPPGTIYEQYF. CDR3 bases: TGTGCCAGCAGCCCACCCGGGACTATCTACGAGCAGTACTTC.

This clonotype was recorded at least ten times. J is TRBJ2-1 and V is TRBV20-1; 7 bases align to TRBD2. CDR1 DFQATT and CDR2 SNEGSKA come from the germline V gene (reference sequence). The length of the CDR3 is 14 residues. V shed 5 bases, J shed 8 bases, and the junction held 12 bases outside the gene matches. CDR3 sequence (DNA): TGCAGTGCTGGCCCCGGACTAGTCTTCGATGAGCAGTTCTTC. The encoded protein is CSAGPGLVFDEQFF.

The V call is TRBV7-2, the J call TRBJ2-5, with no clear D. V gave up 1 base and J gave up 6 bases, with 21 bases separating them. Germline CDR1 reads SGHTA; CDR2 reads FQGNSA. The CDR3 extends over 17 amino acids. As DNA, the CDR3 is TGTGCCAGCAGCTTAGAGGGTTTCGGAGCCTCCATGAAGACCCAGTACTTC. It encodes CASSLEGFGASMKTQYF.

This clonotype was detected many times. J is TRBJ2-5 and V is TRBV6-1; 7 bases line up with TRBD1. The CDR3 loop spans 15 amino acids. Per the germline V gene, CDR1 is MNHNS and CDR2 is SASEGT. With V trimmed by 3 bases and J by 5 bases, 9 bases remained unmatched. The CDR3 DNA reads as TGTGCCAGCAGTGATCCCCAGGGGGTTATGGAGACCCAGTACTTC. Residues: CASSDPQGVMETQYF.

This clonotype was counted many times. The CDR3 DNA sequence: TGTGCCAGCAGCTTTCGGCGCACCGGGGAGCTGTTTTTT. This gives the protein CASSFRRTGELFF. The rearrangement uses TRBV13 and TRBJ2-2, with D unclear. The germline CDR1 and CDR2 sequences are PRHDT and FYEKMQ (reference sequence). Between the trimmed V and J ends, which lost 3 bases and 4 bases, there was a span of 6 bases. The CDR3 has 13 residues.

In its sample, this clonotype was seen a few times. The V gene is TRBV5-1, the J gene TRBJ2-1; the match to TRBD2 covers 9 bases. Germline trimming cut 1 base from V and 5 bases from J; bases unmatched to any gene: 16. The CDR3 is 19 residues long. Germline values: CDR1 SGHRS, CDR2 YFSETQ. The CDR3 DNA is TGCGCCAGCAGCTTGAGGCCACCGGGACTAGCAACTACAAACAATGAGCAGTTCTTC. Translation gives CASSLRPPGLATTNNEQFF.

This clonotype occurred a few times. The chain carries TRBV15 and TRBJ2-3, with a possible D match to TRBD2 (7 bases). CDR1 is LNHNV and CDR2 is YYDKDF in the germline V gene (reference sequence). The CDR3 runs to 17 residues. Deletions cut 0 bases from V and 4 bases from J, with 17 bases between. CDR3 sequence reads: CATSRDQGGDYSDTQYF. The CDR3, as DNA: TGTGCCACCAGCAGAGATCAAGGGGGGGACTATTCAGATACGCAGTATTTT.

This clonotype was seen repeatedly, ten times or more. This chain uses TRBV12-3 or TRBV12-4 with TRBJ2-7; TRBD2 is a possible D gene (5 bases). This CDR3 has 13 amino acids. The V end was cut by 5 bases, the J end by 4 bases, with 12 bases between. As DNA, the CDR3 is TGTGCCAGCAGTATGGAGCGGCAGTACGAGCAGTACTTC. Amino acid sequence: CASSMERQYEQYF.

The rearrangement joins TRBV11-1 to TRBJ2-7, with D perhaps TRBD2 (5 bases). This CDR3 region has 16 residues. Trimming removed 0 bases from V and 3 bases from J, with 15 bases in between. Germline lookup yields CDR1 SGHAT and CDR2 FQDESV (reference sequence). This chain's CDR3 is CASSLAPGSGNYEQYF. The CDR3 coding sequence is TGTGCCAGCAGCTTAGCTCCCGGTTCCGGGAACTACGAGCAGTACTTC.

Note on this clonotype: At one end the junction does not follow the germline gene, possibly because of a read error. This chain joins TRBV19 and TRBJ1-1; D is ambiguous. CDR3 length: 13 amino acids. Per germline, CDR1 LNHDA and CDR2 SQIVND (reference sequence). The CDR3 loop is CASSMERNSEAFF. CDR3 nucleotide sequence: TGTGCCAGTAGTATGGAGCGGAACTCTGAAGCTTTCTTT.

The chain carries TRBV7-9 and TRBJ1-6; D is ambiguous. Germline CDR1 and CDR2: SEHNR and FQNEAQ (reference sequence). CDR3 length equals 15 residues. V was shortened by 5 bases and J by 4 bases, with 12 bases between the two germline ends. In DNA form, the CDR3 reads TGTGCCAGCAGCCGAAGCGACCCATATAATTCACCCCTCCACTTT. This codes for CASSRSDPYNSPLHF.

The chain uses TRBV28 and TRBJ2-6; unclear D gene. Germline-derived CDR1 and CDR2 are MDHEN and SYDVKM. Trimming removed 8 bases from V and 6 bases from J, with 14 bases in between. The CDR3 is 14 residues long. CDR3 in amino acids: CASAPNSAANVLTF. As DNA, the CDR3 is TGTGCCAGCGCACCGAACTCAGCGGCCAACGTCCTGACTTTC.

A few counts support this clonotype. The chain links TRBV6-1 to TRBJ1-3, with D maybe TRBD1 (5 bases). The CDR3 spans 13 residues. Trimming took 3 bases from V and 7 from J, leaving 10 bases between them. The germline V gene encodes CDR1 MNHNS and CDR2 SASEGT. CDR3 loop: CASSEVTDNTIYF. For the CDR3, the DNA is TGTGCCAGCAGTGAGGTGACAGATAACACCATATATTTT.

This clonotype was counted only a few times. The chain employs TRBV7-2 and TRBJ1-2; no definite D call. The CDR3 contains 15 residues. Germline CDR1 and CDR2: SGHTA and FQGNSA. The V and J ends lost 7 bases and 5 bases respectively, with 20 bases between them. CDR3 sequence (DNA): TGTGCCAGCAACCAAGTCGTCGGGGAGTTATATGGCTACACCTTC. Translated: CASNQVVGELYGYTF.

This chain joins TRBV20-1 and TRBJ2-1, with 9 nucleotides matching TRBD2. The V and J ends lost 3 bases and 8 bases, in that order; junction bases with no gene match: 14. Germline CDR1 reads DFQATT; CDR2 reads SNEGSKA (reference sequence). The CDR3 totals 16 residues. The CDR3 sequence is CSASPLLAGVGDEQFF. For the CDR3, the DNA is TGCAGTGCTAGTCCTCTTTTAGCGGGAGTAGGCGATGAGCAGTTCTTC.

This clonotype was recorded once. One junction end does not reproduce the germline sequence, and a read error may be involved. The rearrangement links TRBV3-1 to TRBJ1-3, with D uncertain. This CDR3 spans 13 amino acids. Per germline, CDR1 LGHDT and CDR2 YNNKEL (reference sequence). The CDR3: CASCQDVRRSLYF. The CDR3 region has the DNA TGTGCCAGCTGCCAAGATGTTCGGCGGTCGCTATATTTT.

The CDR3 spells CASSLVRGLPKSGANVLTF. CDR3 DNA sequence: TGTGCCAGCAGCTTAGTCAGGGGGCTTCCCAAGTCTGGGGCCAACGTCCTGACTTTC. The chain carries TRBV7-2 and TRBJ2-6; 8 nucleotides line up with TRBD1. The germline gives CDR1 SGHTA, CDR2 FQGNSA. The CDR3 consists of 19 residues. The V gene end was trimmed by 1 base and the J gene end by 1 base; junction bases not matched to a gene: 9.

This clonotype was counted ten times or more. The chain is built from TRBV11-3 and TRBJ2-1, with 11 nucleotides matching TRBD2. Germline lookup yields CDR1 SGHNT and CDR2 YENEEA. V shed 2 bases, J shed 5 bases, and the junction held 2 bases outside the gene matches. CDR3 length equals 15 residues. The CDR3 spells CASSLSSGRNNEQFF. CDR3 bases: TGTGCCAGCAGCTTATCTAGCGGGAGGAACAATGAGCAGTTCTTC.

The rearrangement uses TRBV6-2 or TRBV6-3 and TRBJ1-1; TRBD1 is a possible D gene (5 bases). Germline lookup yields CDR1 MNHEY and CDR2 SVGEGT. This CDR3 region has 13 residues. V shed 0 bases and J shed 7 bases, with 9 bases lying between them. Here the CDR3 DNA reads TGTGCCAGCAGTTACTCCAGCAGGGTTGAAGCTTTCTTT. It codes for CASSYSSRVEAFF.

This clonotype has only a few counts. With a much larger clone just one base away, this may be a read error. The V call is TRBV6-5, the J call TRBJ1-1, with 8 bases lining up with TRBD1. The CDR3 covers 13 residues. The trim removed 4 bases at V and 6 bases at J, leaving 4 bases unmatched. Germline V gene lookup returns CDR1 MNHEY and CDR2 SVGAGI. CDR3 DNA sequence: TGTGCCAGCAGTTTGAACAGGGGGGCTGAAGCTTTCTTT. Protein sequence: CASSLNRGAEAFF.